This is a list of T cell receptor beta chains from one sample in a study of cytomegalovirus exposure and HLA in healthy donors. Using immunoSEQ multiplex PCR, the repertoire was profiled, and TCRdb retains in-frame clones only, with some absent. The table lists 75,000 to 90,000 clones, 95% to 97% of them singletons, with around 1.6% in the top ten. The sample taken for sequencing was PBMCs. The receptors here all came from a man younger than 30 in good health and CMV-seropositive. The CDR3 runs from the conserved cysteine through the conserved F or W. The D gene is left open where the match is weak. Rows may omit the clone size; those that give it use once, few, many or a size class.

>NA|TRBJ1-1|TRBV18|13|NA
CASSLGMNTEAFF
TGTGCCAGCTCACTGGGCATGAACACTGAAGCTTTCTTT
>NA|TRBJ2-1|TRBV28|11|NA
CASSLGGEQFF
TGTGCCAGCAGTTTAGGGGGCGAGCAGTTCTTC
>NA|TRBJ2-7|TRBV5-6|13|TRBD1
CASSTVDRSEQYF
TGTGCCAGCAGCACCGTGGACAGGTCGGAGCAGTACTTC
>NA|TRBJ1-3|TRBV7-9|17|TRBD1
CASSQFSRTGVGNTIYF
TGTGCCAGCAGCCAATTCTCCCGGACAGGGGTAGGAAACACCATATATTTT
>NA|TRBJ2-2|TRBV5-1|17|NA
CASIPAGSSAGTGELFF
TGCGCCAGCATCCCAGCCGGCTCTTCGGCGGGCACCGGGGAGCTGTTTTTT
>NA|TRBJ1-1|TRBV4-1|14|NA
CASSSPAMNTEAFF
TGCGCCAGCAGTTCCCCCGCGATGAACACTGAAGCTTTCTTT
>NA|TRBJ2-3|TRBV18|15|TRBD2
CASSPGTSHTDTQYF
TGTGCCAGCTCACCCGGGACTAGTCACACAGATACGCAGTATTTT
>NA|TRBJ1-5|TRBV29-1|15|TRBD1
CSALEGQTSNQPQHF
TGCAGCGCTCTAGAGGGACAGACGAGCAATCAGCCCCAGCATTTT
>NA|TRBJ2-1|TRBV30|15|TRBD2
CAWLLGGGRGYEQFF
TGTGCCTGGCTGCTCGGCGGCGGGAGGGGCTATGAGCAGTTCTTC
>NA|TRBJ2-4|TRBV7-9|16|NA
CASSLGGLAEKNIQYF
TGTGCCAGCAGCTTAGGCGGTTTAGCTGAGAAAAACATTCAGTACTTC
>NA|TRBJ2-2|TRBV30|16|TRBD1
CAWSGDSSMNTGELFF
TGTGCCTGGAGTGGGGACAGTAGTATGAACACCGGGGAGCTGTTTTTT
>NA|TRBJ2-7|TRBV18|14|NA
CASSPVSSSYEQYF
TGTGCCAGCTCACCAGTATCGAGCTCCTACGAGCAGTACTTC
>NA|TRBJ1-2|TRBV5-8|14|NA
CASSLGRGQVLYTF
TGTGCCAGCAGCTTGGGCAGGGGCCAAGTCCTCTACACCTTC
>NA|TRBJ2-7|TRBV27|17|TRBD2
CASSLKLSGSFSYEQYF
TGTGCCAGCAGTTTGAAGCTAAGCGGGAGTTTCTCCTACGAGCAGTACTTC
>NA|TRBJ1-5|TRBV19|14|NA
CASSVRDNNQPQHF
TGTGCCAGTAGTGTCCGGGACAACAATCAGCCCCAGCATTTT
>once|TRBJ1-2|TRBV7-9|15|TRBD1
CASSSSRGQGNGYTF
TGTGCCAGCAGCTCCTCCAGGGGACAGGGGAACGGCTACACCTTC
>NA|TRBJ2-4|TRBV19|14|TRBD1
CASSSGQGGNIQYF
TGTGCCAGTAGTAGCGGACAGGGTGGAAACATTCAGTACTTC
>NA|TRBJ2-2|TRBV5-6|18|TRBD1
CASSPTGTGGVGTGELFF
TGTGCCAGCAGCCCGACCGGGACAGGGGGCGTAGGGACCGGGGAGCTGTTTTTT
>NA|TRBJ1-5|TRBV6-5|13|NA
CASGGGLRQPQHF
TGTGCCAGCGGGGGGGGGCTGCGGCAGCCCCAGCATTTT
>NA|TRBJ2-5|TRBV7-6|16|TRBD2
CASSSRGWGGQETQYF
TGTGCCAGCAGCTCCCGCGGATGGGGGGGTCAAGAGACCCAGTACTTC
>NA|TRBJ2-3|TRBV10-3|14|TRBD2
CAISNGLVGDTQYF
TGTGCCATCAGTAACGGACTAGTAGGAGATACGCAGTATTTT
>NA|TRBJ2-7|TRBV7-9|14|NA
CASGGTGEDDEQYF
TGTGCCAGCGGAGGAACAGGGGAGGACGACGAGCAGTACTTC
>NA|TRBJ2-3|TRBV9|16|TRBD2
CASREGTSGSTDTQYF
TGTGCCAGCAGAGAAGGGACTAGCGGGAGTACAGATACGCAGTATTTT
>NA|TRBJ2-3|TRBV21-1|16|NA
CASSHGLAGVGDTQYF
TGTGCCAGCAGCCATGGACTAGCGGGAGTTGGAGATACGCAGTATTTT
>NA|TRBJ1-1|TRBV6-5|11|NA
CASRQGTEAFF
TGTGCCAGCAGGCAGGGCACTGAAGCTTTCTTT
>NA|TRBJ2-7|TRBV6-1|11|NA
CASGQYYEQYF
TGTGCCAGCGGACAGTACTACGAGCAGTACTTC
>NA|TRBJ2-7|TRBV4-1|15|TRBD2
CASSQVGSGTYEQYF
TGCGCCAGCAGCCAAGTGGGTAGCGGGACCTACGAGCAGTACTTC
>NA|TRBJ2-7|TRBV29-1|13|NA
CSSVGGTAYEQYF
TGCAGTTCAGTTGGGGGCACGGCCTACGAGCAGTACTTC
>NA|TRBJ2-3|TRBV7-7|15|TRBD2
CASSLGAGRTDTQYF
TGTGCTAGCAGCTTAGGGGCCGGGAGGACAGATACGCAGTATTTT
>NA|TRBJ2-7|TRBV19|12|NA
CASSSGAYEQYF
TGTGCCAGTAGTAGCGGTGCCTACGAGCAGTACTTC
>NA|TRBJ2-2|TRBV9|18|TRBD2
CASSVGKRLAGVTGELFF
TGTGCCAGCAGCGTCGGGAAAAGACTAGCGGGAGTCACCGGGGAGCTGTTTTTT
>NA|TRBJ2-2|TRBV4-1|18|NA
CASSQVSASGLSTWELFF
TGCGCCAGCAGCCAAGTAAGTGCAAGTGGACTCTCCACCTGGGAGCTGTTTTTT
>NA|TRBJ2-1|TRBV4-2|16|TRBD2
CASSQGGLAGDGEQFF
TGTGCCAGCAGCCAAGGAGGGCTAGCGGGAGATGGAGAGCAGTTCTTC
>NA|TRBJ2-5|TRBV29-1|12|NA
CSVADSQETQYF
TGCAGCGTTGCGGACAGTCAAGAGACCCAGTACTTC
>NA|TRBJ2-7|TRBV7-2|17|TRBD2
CASSLGGLAGDYYEQYF
TGTGCCAGCAGCTTAGGTGGTCTAGCGGGGGATTACTACGAGCAGTACTTC
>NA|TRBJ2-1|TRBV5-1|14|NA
CASSGGTPGREQFF
TGCGCCAGCAGCGGGGGGACCCCCGGCAGAGAGCAGTTCTTC
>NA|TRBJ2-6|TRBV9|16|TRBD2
CASSHGRAGGANVLTF
TGTGCCAGCAGCCACGGGAGGGCCGGGGGGGCCAACGTCCTGACTTTC
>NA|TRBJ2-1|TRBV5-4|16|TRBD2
CASSLTSGRKINEQFF
TGTGCCAGCAGCTTGACTAGCGGGAGAAAGATCAATGAGCAGTTCTTC
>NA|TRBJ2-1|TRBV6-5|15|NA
CASSYSRESPLGQFF
TGTGCCAGCAGTTACTCCCGGGAGTCCCCCCTGGGGCAGTTCTTC
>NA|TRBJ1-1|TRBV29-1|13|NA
CSVVGGVNTEAFF
TGCAGCGTTGTAGGGGGAGTGAACACTGAAGCTTTCTTT
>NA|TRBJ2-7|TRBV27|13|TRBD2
CASSGTSIHEQYF
TGTGCCAGCAGCGGGACTAGTATCCACGAGCAGTACTTC
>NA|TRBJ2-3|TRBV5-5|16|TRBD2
CASSLRLAGSTDTQYF
TGTGCCAGCAGCTTGCGACTAGCGGGGAGCACAGATACGCAGTATTTT
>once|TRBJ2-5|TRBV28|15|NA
CASSLSGSLRETQYF
TGTGCCAGCAGTTTATCCGGGAGCTTGCGGGAGACCCAGTACTTC
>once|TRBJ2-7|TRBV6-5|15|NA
CASTPGGNLDYEQYF
TGTGCCAGCACCCCGGGCGGGAACCTGGACTACGAGCAGTACTTC
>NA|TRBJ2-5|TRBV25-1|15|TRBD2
CASSDGLAGRETQYF
TGTGCCAGCAGTGATGGACTAGCGGGAAGAGAGACCCAGTACTTC
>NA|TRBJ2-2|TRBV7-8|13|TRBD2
CASSFGTSGELFF
TGTGCCAGCAGTTTTGGGACTAGCGGGGAGCTGTTTTTT
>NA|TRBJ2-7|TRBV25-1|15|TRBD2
CASSETTGGFYEQYF
TGTGCCAGCAGTGAGACGACGGGAGGATTCTACGAGCAGTACTTC
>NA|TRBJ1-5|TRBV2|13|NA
CASSGESNQPQHF
TGTGCCAGCAGCGGGGAAAGCAATCAGCCCCAGCATTTT
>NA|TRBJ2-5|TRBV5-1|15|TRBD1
CASSLLQGAGETQYF
TGCGCCAGCAGCTTGTTACAGGGGGCCGGGGAGACCCAGTACTTC
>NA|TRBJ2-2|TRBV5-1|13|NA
CASSLPLTGELFF
TGCGCCAGCAGCCTCCCGTTAACCGGGGAGCTGTTTTTT